One TCR beta chain is described in this entry. As yet, its antigen is unknown. TCR cDNA, made by 5'RACE template switching, carried an added universal primer site and UMIs. TCRdb recomputed calls from the 5' RACE reads with MiXCR, one row per CDR3 protein. The sample has approximately 550,000 distinct CDR3 sequences, under 25% seen once. This specimen comes from a study of T cells after yellow fever vaccination. Notes on the study in general: A large majority of primary-vaccination clones showed up again after the booster (about 96% CD4, around 90% CD8).

The CDR3 runs 13 residues. Germline lookup yields CDR1 SGHDT and CDR2 YYEEEE. The V gene end was trimmed by 4 bases and the J gene end by 6 bases; junction bases not matched to a gene: 6. The chain uses TRBV5-6 and TRBJ1-2, with 7 bases lining up with TRBD1. Sequenced here: PBMCs, sampled 15 days after the yellow fever booster vaccination. This sequence originates from a man younger than 45 who received the YFV17D yellow fever vaccine. The DNA of the CDR3 is TGTGCCAGCAGCCCTCGAACAGGGGATGGCTACACCTTC. Its translation: CASSPRTGDGYTF.